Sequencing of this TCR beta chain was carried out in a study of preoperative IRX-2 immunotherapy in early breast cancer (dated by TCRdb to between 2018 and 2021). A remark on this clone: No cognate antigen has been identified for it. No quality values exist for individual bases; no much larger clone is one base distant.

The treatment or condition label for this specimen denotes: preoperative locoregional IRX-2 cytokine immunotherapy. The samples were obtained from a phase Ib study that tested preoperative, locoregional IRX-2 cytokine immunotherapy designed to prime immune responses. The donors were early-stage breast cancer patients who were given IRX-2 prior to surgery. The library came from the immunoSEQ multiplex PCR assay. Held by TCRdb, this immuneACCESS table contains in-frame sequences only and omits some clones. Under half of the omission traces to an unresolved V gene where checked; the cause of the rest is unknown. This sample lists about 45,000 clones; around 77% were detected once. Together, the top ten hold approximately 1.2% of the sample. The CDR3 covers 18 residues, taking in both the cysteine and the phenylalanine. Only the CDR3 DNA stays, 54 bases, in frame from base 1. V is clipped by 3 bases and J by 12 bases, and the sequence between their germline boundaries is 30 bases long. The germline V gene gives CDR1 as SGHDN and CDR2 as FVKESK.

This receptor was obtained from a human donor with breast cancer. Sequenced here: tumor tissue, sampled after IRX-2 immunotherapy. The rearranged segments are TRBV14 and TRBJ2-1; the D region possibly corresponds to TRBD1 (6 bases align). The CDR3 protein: CASSHVRITGHSNGGQFF. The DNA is TGTGCCAGCAGCCACGTGCGGATTACGGGACACAGCAATGGGGGGCAGTTCTTC.